A single sample gave rise to the 8 T cell receptor beta chains below, sequenced in a study of T cells in Graves' hyperthyroidism and ophthalmopathy. TCR beta CDR3 region amplification was performed from RNA transcripts. With the HTBI primer set, the TCR CDR3 went through a first round of RT-PCR. Each CDR3 protein gets one entry after TCRdb re-called the multiplex PCR reads with MiXCR. The sample includes about 510,000 distinct CDR3 sequences, about 15% of them seen just once. The sample taken for sequencing was blood. Every receptor here comes from a woman in her thirties or forties with Graves' hyperthyroidism.

On this clonotype itself: A read error may produce the germline difference seen at one junction end. The rearrangement uses TRBV3-1 and TRBJ2-2; D is possibly TRBD2 (6 bases). The CDR3 is 15 residues long. Germline V gene data show CDR1 as LGHDT and CDR2 as YNNKEL (reference sequence). CDR3 sequence (DNA): TGTGCCAGCAGGGATATCGGGAGAAACACCGGGGAGCTGTTCTTT. Translated, it gives CASRDIGRNTGELFF.

To note about this clonotype: One end of the junction is discordant with germline, which a read error may explain. The gene calls are TRBV5-6 and TRBJ2-1; perhaps TRBD2 as D (6 bases). The CDR3 extends over 16 amino acids. Per germline, CDR1 SGHDT and CDR2 YYEEEE. CDR3 DNA sequence: TGTGCCAGCAGTTTGGGTGGCTGGACTACGTACAATGAGCAGTTCTTC. Its protein product is CASSLGGWTTYNEQFF. Supplemented by reference TRBV5-6 and TRBJ2-1, the full variable domain reads DAGVTQSPTHLIKTRGQQVTLRCSPKSGHDTVSWYQQALGQGPQFIFQYYEEEERQRGNFPDRFSGHQFPNYSSELNVNALLLGDSALYLCASSLGGWTTYNEQFFGPGTRLTVL.

This clonotype showed up many times. This chain uses TRBV10-2 with TRBJ2-5, with no clear D. This CDR3 contains 12 residues. Trimming removed 0 bases at V and 5 bases at J, with 4 bases between. Germline V gene sequence: CDR1 WSHSY, CDR2 SAAADI. The CDR3 bases are TGCGCCAGCAGTGAGTCGGCGGAGACCCAGTACTTC. This sequence encodes CASSESAETQYF.

In this sample, this clonotype turned up many times. The CDR3 reads CASSYPGLAGYETQYF. The CDR3 DNA reads TGTGCCAGCAGTTACCCGGGACTAGCGGGATATGAGACCCAGTACTTC. The chain joins TRBV28 to TRBJ2-5; 13 bases are shared with TRBD2. V gave up 4 bases and J gave up 5 bases; unmatched junction bases: 7. CDR3 length: 16 amino acids. CDR1 MDHEN and CDR2 SYDVKM come from the germline V gene.

This clonotype was seen a few times. This sequence joins TRBV4-1 and TRBJ1-1, with D tentatively TRBD1 (5 bases). This CDR3 spans 15 amino acids. The V gene's germline CDR1 is MGHRA and CDR2 YSYEKL. V dropped 4 bases and J dropped 1 base, with 13 bases sitting between them. This CDR3 reads CASSRVTGGNTEAFF. The CDR3 coding sequence is TGCGCCAGCAGCCGAGTTACCGGGGGGAACACTGAAGCTTTCTTT.

In this sample, this clonotype turned up many times. CDR3: CATSDLGTGSWGDEQFF. For the CDR3, the DNA is TGTGCCACCAGTGATTTGGGGACAGGGTCTTGGGGTGACGAGCAGTTCTTC. The V call is TRBV24-1, the J call TRBJ2-1; TRBD1 agrees at 9 bases. The CDR3 totals 17 residues. Germline lookup yields CDR1 KGHDR and CDR2 SFDVKD. V lost 0 bases, J lost 10 bases, and 12 bases stayed unmatched.

This clonotype was seen a handful of times. The V and J genes are TRBV27 and TRBJ2-5, with D unclear. The CDR3 consists of 13 residues. CDR1 is MNHEY, CDR2 SMNVEV, per germline (reference sequence). V lost 6 bases and J 5 bases, leaving 13 bases between the germline ends. CDR3 loop: CASSPYGLETQYF. The CDR3 bases are TGTGCCAGCAGCCCCTACGGGTTGGAGACCCAGTACTTC.

The J gene is TRBJ1-5, the V gene TRBV19; D might be TRBD1 (5 bases). CDR1 is LNHDA, CDR2 SQIVND, per germline (reference sequence). There are 15 residues in the CDR3. V lost 3 bases, J lost 6 bases, and 15 bases lay in between. CDR3 residues: CASSIGTEVFQPQHF. CDR3 nucleotides: TGTGCCAGTAGTATCGGGACCGAGGTTTTTCAGCCCCAGCATTTT.